The 31 T cell receptor beta chains below were found in one sample sequenced in a study of radiation and T cells in renal cell carcinoma. Described time point: blood 2 weeks post-SBRT. Treatment of the sample: 15 Gy SBRT to primary tumor, nephrectomy 4 weeks later. The data were produced by immunoSEQ multiplex PCR, yet TCRdb's version contains in-frame clones alone and is incomplete. The repertoire includes under 150,000 clones, roughly four fifths of them detected once, and under 2.5% sits in the top ten. The source was blood, collected from a patient whose treatment included radiotherapy and nephrectomy. All receptors derive from a woman aged 55-70 years with renal cell carcinoma.

V and J are TRBV5-8 and TRBJ1-1; 8 bases are shared with TRBD1. CDR3 length: 13 residues. CDR1 is SGHTS and CDR2 is YDEGEE in the germline V gene. V shed 4 bases, J shed 5 bases, and the junction held 4 bases outside the gene matches. The DNA of the CDR3 is TGTGCCAGCAGCGCAGACAGGGGAACTGAAGCTTTCTTT. Translated, it gives CASSADRGTEAFF. The whole variable domain, remainder taken from reference TRBV5-8 and TRBJ1-1, is EAGVTQSPTHLIKTRGQQATLRCSPISGHTSVYWYQQALGLGLQFLLWYDEGEERNRGNFPPRFSGRQFPNYSSELNVNALELEDSALYLCASSADRGTEAFFGQGTRLTVV.

V usage is TRBV28 and J usage is TRBJ2-3; no definite D call. The V end lost 6 bases, the J end lost 4 bases, and 8 bases lay between the germline ends. The CDR3 covers 12 residues. Germline assignment: CDR1 MDHEN and CDR2 SYDVKM. CDR3 nucleotides: TGTGCCAGCAGGCTAGGAGCAGATACGCAGTATTTT. Protein: CASRLGADTQYF.

The chain carries TRBV4-3 and TRBJ2-2; 8 bases agree with TRBD2. Unmatched junction bases numbered 8, after V lost 0 bases and J lost 5 bases. The germline V gene has CDR1 LGHNA and CDR2 YSLEER. The CDR3 consists of 17 residues. CDR3: CASSQDLGGRRTGELFF. The CDR3 DNA reads as TGCGCCAGCAGCCAAGATCTTGGCGGGAGGCGAACCGGGGAGCTGTTTTTT.

This clone was counted ten times or more. The chain links TRBV7-9 to TRBJ1-2; TRBD1 aligns across 7 bases. The CDR3 has 13 amino acids. Germline CDR1 and CDR2: SEHNR and FQNEAQ (reference sequence). The V segment lost 5 bases and the J segment 3 bases; nucleotides outside the gene matches: 3. The CDR3 sequence is CASSPTGDYGYTF. The CDR3 DNA follows: TGTGCCAGCAGCCCCACAGGGGACTATGGCTACACCTTC.

This clone is a singleton in its sample. V is TRBV6-6 and J is TRBJ2-2; TRBD2 matches at 12 bases. CDR1 MNHNY and CDR2 SVGAGI come from the germline V gene (reference sequence). The CDR3 spans 16 residues. Trimming at V came to 6 bases and at J to 0 bases, leaving 2 bases not matched to a gene. The CDR3 nucleotides are TGTGCCAGCAGCCGGACTAGCGGGACGAACACCGGGGAGCTGTTTTTT. Protein product: CASSRTSGTNTGELFF.

V gene TRBV30 combines with J gene TRBJ1-4, with a weak D call TRBD1 (5 bases). This CDR3 has 14 amino acids. Germline loops: CDR1 GTSNPN, CDR2 SVGIG (reference sequence). Deletions cut 2 bases from V and 8 bases from J, with 15 bases between. The DNA of the CDR3 is TGTGCCTGGAGTCGCTTCCGGGACCACGAAAAACTGTTTTTT. Its translation is CAWSRFRDHEKLFF.

V is TRBV6-1 and J is TRBJ1-1; possibly TRBD1 for D (6 bases). V lost 0 bases, J lost 5 bases, and 13 bases lay in between. This CDR3 spans 15 amino acids. Germline CDR1 MNHNS, CDR2 SASEGT. This CDR3 is CASSEARDKRTEAFF. DNA of the CDR3: TGTGCCAGCAGTGAAGCCCGGGACAAAAGAACTGAAGCTTTCTTT.

This chain joins TRBV11-2 and TRBJ2-7; 9 bases fit TRBD1. With V trimmed by 2 bases and J by 2 bases, 10 bases remained unmatched. CDR1 and CDR2 (germline): SGHAT, FQNNGV. This CDR3 has 17 residues. The CDR3 loop is CASSLFIRQGVTYEQYF. DNA of the CDR3: TGTGCCAGCAGCTTATTTATCAGACAGGGGGTTACCTACGAGCAGTACTTC.

This chain uses TRBV9 with TRBJ1-3; D might be TRBD1 (5 bases). V dropped 3 bases and J dropped 9 bases, with 19 bases sitting between them. Germline assignment: CDR1 SGDLS and CDR2 YYNGEE. The CDR3 length is 15 residues. CDR3 residues: CASSGLGVGEATIYF. The CDR3, as DNA: TGTGCCAGCAGCGGCCTTGGGGTGGGGGAGGCCACCATATATTTT.

Details on this clone: Other DNA sequences in the sample encode the same CDR3. The chain couples TRBV10-3 to TRBJ1-1; no clear D gene. This CDR3 has 13 amino acids. The ends were cut back, 6 bases at V and 0 bases at J, with 8 bases in the middle. Germline V gene data show CDR1 as ENHRY and CDR2 as SYGVKD. The CDR3 DNA is TGTGCCATCAGCTCCGGTTTGAACACTGAAGCTTTCTTT. Protein sequence: CAISSGLNTEAFF.

This clone was detected a few times. V usage is TRBV6-1 and J usage is TRBJ1-5; D is possibly TRBD1 (6 bases). Germline CDR1 MNHNS, CDR2 SASEGT. The CDR3 sequence is 15 residues long. V was shortened by 7 bases and J by 3 bases, with 16 bases between the two germline ends. The CDR3 coding sequence is TGTGCCAGCAAGGGGGAGACAGCACTCAATCAGCCCCAGCATTTT. It encodes CASKGETALNQPQHF.

The chain has TRBV11-2 and TRBJ2-7; 8 nucleotides agree with TRBD1. V trimming: 1 base; J trimming: 5 bases; junction bases outside the gene matches: 7. This CDR3 comprises 15 residues. The germline gives CDR1 SGHAT, CDR2 FQNNGV. This chain's CDR3 is CASSLGQGFTDEQYF. The CDR3 nucleotides read TGTGCCAGCAGCTTAGGACAGGGGTTTACGGACGAGCAGTACTTC.

The chain carries TRBV28 and TRBJ2-7, with a tentative D call TRBD2 (6 bases). Germline V lookup: CDR1 MDHEN, CDR2 SYDVKM. The CDR3 contains 14 residues. V lost 3 bases and J lost 4, with 13 bases in between. CDR3 coding DNA: TGTGCCAGCAGTTTCGTAATCGGGACTTACGAGCAGTACTTC. Its protein is CASSFVIGTYEQYF.

This clone was detected a few times. The chain uses TRBV28 and TRBJ1-6, with D hard to call. The CDR3 runs to 13 residues. V was shortened by 4 bases and J by 6 bases, with 7 bases between the two germline ends. Germline V CDR1 and CDR2: MDHEN, SYDVKM. CDR3 coding DNA: TGTGCCAGCAGTTCCCAGACTAATTCACCCCTCCACTTT. The encoded protein is CASSSQTNSPLHF.

This sequence joins TRBV19 and TRBJ2-7, with D perhaps given as TRBD1 or TRBD2 (5 bases each). The CDR3 is made up of 14 amino acids. V lost 3 bases, J lost 7 bases, and 16 bases lay in between. The germline CDR1 and CDR2 sequences are LNHDA and SQIVND (reference sequence). In DNA, the CDR3 is TGTGCCAGTAGTATCCGACACGGGACCAGGGAGCAGTACTTC. This translates into CASSIRHGTREQYF.

This chain links TRBV9 with TRBJ2-7; the match to TRBD1 covers 10 bases. CDR3 size: 14 residues. With 4 bases clipped from V and 3 bases from J, the junction kept 4 bases outside the gene matches. Germline V lookup: CDR1 SGDLS, CDR2 YYNGEE. CDR3 DNA sequence: TGTGCCAGCAGCTTCGGACAGGGGGACTACGAGCAGTACTTC. Protein product: CASSFGQGDYEQYF.

The chain combines TRBV18 with TRBJ1-4; 8 positions match TRBD1. Germline V lookup: CDR1 KGHSH, CDR2 LQKENI. The CDR3 extends over 18 amino acids. Trimming at V came to 0 bases and at J to 7 bases, leaving 13 bases not matched to a gene. The CDR3 DNA follows: TGTGCCAGCTCACCACCGCGGACAGGGCGAGGGGGTAGTGAAAAACTGTTTTTT. It encodes CASSPPRTGRGGSEKLFF.

The CDR3 sequence: CASSPGDRMNQPQHF. CDR3 in DNA: TGTGCCAGCTCACCCGGGGACAGGATGAATCAGCCCCAGCATTTT. The gene calls are TRBV18 and TRBJ1-5; 8 bases map to TRBD1. The germline V gene encodes CDR1 KGHSH and CDR2 LQKENI. The CDR3 loop spans 15 amino acids. Germline trimming cut 3 bases from V and 4 bases from J; bases unmatched to any gene: 5.

This clone has just one count. This chain links TRBV9 with TRBJ2-3; 7 nucleotides line up with TRBD1. Germline lookup yields CDR1 SGDLS and CDR2 YYNGEE. V dropped 3 bases and J dropped 1; count of bases not matched to a gene: 8. There are 16 residues in the CDR3. The CDR3: CASSGLTGFGTDTQYF. The CDR3 DNA follows: TGTGCCAGCAGCGGATTGACAGGGTTCGGCACAGATACGCAGTATTTT.

The J gene is TRBJ2-2, the V gene TRBV6-5; D not certain. The CDR3 has 14 residues. From germline, CDR1 is MNHEY and CDR2 SVGAGI. With 5 bases removed from V and 5 bases from J, the gap between germline ends came to 12 bases. CDR3: CASSLLSSTGELFF. DNA for the CDR3: TGTGCCAGCAGTCTACTCAGCAGTACCGGGGAGCTGTTTTTT.

The sample holds a few counts of this clone. This sequence joins TRBV30 and TRBJ2-5, with 7 bases that match TRBD2. Losses at the gene ends were 3 bases for V and 4 bases for J; bases not matched to a gene: 5. The germline gives CDR1 GTSNPN, CDR2 SVGIG (reference sequence). The CDR3 is 13 amino acids. CDR3 DNA sequence: TGTGCCTGGAGGCTAGCGGATTTAGAGACCCAGTACTTC. Its translation: CAWRLADLETQYF.

This clone was recorded once. The chain recombines TRBV19 with TRBJ1-5; D remains unclear. The V and J ends lost 6 bases and 0 bases respectively, with 9 bases between them. Looked up from germline, CDR1 is LNHDA and CDR2 is SQIVND (reference sequence). The CDR3 has 14 amino acids. The CDR3: CASRARYSNQPQHF. CDR3 DNA sequence: TGTGCCAGTAGGGCTCGGTATAGCAATCAGCCCCAGCATTTT.

The chain links TRBV27 to TRBJ1-5, with D possibly matching TRBD1 (5 bases). The CDR3 has 13 amino acids. The V end lost 4 bases, the J end lost 6 bases, and 10 bases lay between the germline ends. The germline gives CDR1 MNHEY, CDR2 SMNVEV (reference sequence). The CDR3 DNA is TGTGCCAGCAGTTGGGGCAGGGCTCAGCCCCAGCATTTT. Amino acids: CASSWGRAQPQHF.

This chain uses TRBV19 with TRBJ2-7; a weak D match, TRBD1 (5 bases). CDR1 is LNHDA, CDR2 SQIVND, per germline (reference sequence). The CDR3 is 16 amino acids. V was trimmed by 5 bases and J by 3 bases, leaving 20 bases between them. CDR3: CASSPRAAGIYYEQYF. The CDR3 region has the DNA TGTGCCAGTAGTCCCAGGGCGGCAGGGATATACTACGAGCAGTACTTC. Together with reference TRBV19 and TRBJ2-7, the CDR3 gives the full variable domain: DGGITQSPKYLFRKEGQNVTLSCEQNLNHDAMYWYRQDPGQGLRLIYYSQIVNDFQKGDIAEGYSVSREKKESFPLTVTSAQKNPTAFYLCASSPRAAGIYYEQYFGPGTRLTVT.

J is TRBJ2-7 and V is TRBV5-1; 11 bases are a match to TRBD1. The germline V gene has CDR1 SGHRS and CDR2 YFSETQ. The length of the CDR3 is 14 residues. Germline trimming cut 2 bases from V and 7 bases from J; bases unmatched to any gene: 5. In DNA form, the CDR3 reads TGCGCCAGCAGCTTAGGACAGGGGGCCAGTGAGCAGTACTTC. Its translation: CASSLGQGASEQYF.

V usage is TRBV19 and J usage is TRBJ2-6; D unresolved. Germline CDR1 is LNHDA and CDR2 is SQIVND (reference sequence). The CDR3 loop spans 16 amino acids. V was pared by 5 bases and J by 0 bases, with 11 bases between. The CDR3 loop is CASSSEQISGANVLTF. The CDR3 nucleotides are TGTGCCAGTAGTTCGGAACAAATCTCTGGGGCCAACGTCCTGACTTTC.

This rearrangement joins TRBV7-2 to TRBJ2-7; D remains unclear. Germline loops: CDR1 SGHTA, CDR2 FQGNSA. Trimming took off 6 bases at V and 1 base at J, with 10 bases between the two ends. The CDR3 has 13 residues. The CDR3 loop is CASSYSGSYEQYF. The DNA of the CDR3 is TGTGCCAGCAGTTACTCTGGATCCTACGAGCAGTACTTC.

CDR3 sequence reads: CASSSSDYNEQFF. In DNA, the CDR3 is TGCGCCAGCAGCTCGTCAGACTACAATGAGCAGTTCTTC. The chain carries TRBV4-1 and TRBJ2-1; D unresolved. The germline CDR1 and CDR2 sequences are MGHRA and YSYEKL. V was trimmed by 5 bases and J by 3 bases, leaving 8 bases between them. The length of the CDR3 is 13 residues.

This chain links TRBV5-1 with TRBJ2-2, with a tentative D call TRBD1 (5 bases). V was trimmed by 2 bases and J by 2 bases, leaving 10 bases between them. Germline CDR1 and CDR2: SGHRS and YFSETQ. The CDR3 contains 15 residues. CDR3 in DNA: TGCGCCAGCAGCTTTTCCGACAGCAACACCGGGGAGCTGTTTTTT. Translating gives CASSFSDSNTGELFF.

The chain links TRBV6-5 to TRBJ2-7; 8 bases fit TRBD1. Germline CDR1 MNHEY, CDR2 SVGAGI. V lost 8 bases to trimming and J lost 4 bases; unmatched junction nucleotides: 7. The CDR3 is 13 residues long. CDR3 in DNA: TGTGCCAGCGTAGGACAGGGTAGTTACGAGCAGTACTTC. As protein: CASVGQGSYEQYF.

The CDR3 DNA sequence: TGCGCCAGCAGCTTGGTCACTAGCGGTATGGGAGGAGATACGCAGTATTTT. Translation gives CASSLVTSGMGGDTQYF. The chain links TRBV5-1 to TRBJ2-3, with 8 bases identical to TRBD2. CDR1 and CDR2 from the germline V gene are SGHRS and YFSETQ. The CDR3 extends over 17 amino acids. V shed 0 bases, J shed 5 bases, and the junction held 11 bases outside the gene matches.